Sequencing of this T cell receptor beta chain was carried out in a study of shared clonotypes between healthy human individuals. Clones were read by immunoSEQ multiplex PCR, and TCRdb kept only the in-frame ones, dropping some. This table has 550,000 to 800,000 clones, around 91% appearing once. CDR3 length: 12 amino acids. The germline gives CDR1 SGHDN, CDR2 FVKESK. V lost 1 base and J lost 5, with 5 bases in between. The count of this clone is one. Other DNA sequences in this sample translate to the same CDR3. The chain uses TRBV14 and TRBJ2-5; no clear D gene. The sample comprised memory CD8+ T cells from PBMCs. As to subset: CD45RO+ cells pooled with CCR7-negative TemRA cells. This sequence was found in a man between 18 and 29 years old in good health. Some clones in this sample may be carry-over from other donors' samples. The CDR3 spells CASSQVRETQYF. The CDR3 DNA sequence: TGTGCCAGCAGCCAAGTTCGGGAGACCCAGTACTTC.